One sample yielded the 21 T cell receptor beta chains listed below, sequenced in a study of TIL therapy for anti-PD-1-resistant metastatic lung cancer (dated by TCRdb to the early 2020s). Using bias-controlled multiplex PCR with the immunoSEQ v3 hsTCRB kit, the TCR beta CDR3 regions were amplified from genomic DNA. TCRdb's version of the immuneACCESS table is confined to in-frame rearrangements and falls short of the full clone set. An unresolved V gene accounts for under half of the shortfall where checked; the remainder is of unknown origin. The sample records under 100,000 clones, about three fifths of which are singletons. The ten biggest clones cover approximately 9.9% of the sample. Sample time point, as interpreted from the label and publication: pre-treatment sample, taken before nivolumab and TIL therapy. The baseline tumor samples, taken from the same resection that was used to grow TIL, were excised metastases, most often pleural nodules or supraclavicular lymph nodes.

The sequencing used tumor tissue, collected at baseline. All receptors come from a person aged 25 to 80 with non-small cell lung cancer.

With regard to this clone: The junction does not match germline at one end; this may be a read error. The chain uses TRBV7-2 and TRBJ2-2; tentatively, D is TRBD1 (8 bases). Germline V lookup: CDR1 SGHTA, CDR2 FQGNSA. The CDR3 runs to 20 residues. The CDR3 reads CASSLAPRGRGSDQHRGAVF. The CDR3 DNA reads TGTGCCAGCAGCTTAGCGCCCAGGGGGCGCGGGAGTGATCAACACCGGGGAGCTGTTTTT.

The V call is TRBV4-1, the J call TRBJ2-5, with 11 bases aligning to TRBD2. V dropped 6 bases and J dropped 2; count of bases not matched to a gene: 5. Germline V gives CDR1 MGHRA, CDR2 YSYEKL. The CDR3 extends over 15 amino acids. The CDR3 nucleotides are TGCGCCAGCAGTGGTTTAGCGGGAGGGCAAGAGACCCAGTACTTC. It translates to CASSGLAGGQETQYF.

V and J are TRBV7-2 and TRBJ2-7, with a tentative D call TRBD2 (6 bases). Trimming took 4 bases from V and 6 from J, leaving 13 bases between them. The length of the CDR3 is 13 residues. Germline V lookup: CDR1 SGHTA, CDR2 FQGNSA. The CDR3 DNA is TGTGCCAGCAGCTCGACTAGTTACGGCGAGCAGTACTTC. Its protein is CASSSTSYGEQYF.

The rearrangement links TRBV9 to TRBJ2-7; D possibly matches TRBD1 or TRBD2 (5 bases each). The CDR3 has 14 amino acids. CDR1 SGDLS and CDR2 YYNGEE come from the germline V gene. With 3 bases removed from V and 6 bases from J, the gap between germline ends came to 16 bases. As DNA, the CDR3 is TGTGCCAGCAGCGCGGGGACCCGTTCGTTCGAGCAGTACTTC. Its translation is CASSAGTRSFEQYF.

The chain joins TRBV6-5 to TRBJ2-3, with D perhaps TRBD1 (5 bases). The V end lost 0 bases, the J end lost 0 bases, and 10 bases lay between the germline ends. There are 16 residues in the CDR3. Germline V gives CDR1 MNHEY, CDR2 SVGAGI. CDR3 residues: CASSYSRQTSTDTQYF. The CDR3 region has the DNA TGTGCCAGCAGTTACTCGAGACAGACTAGCACAGATACGCAGTATTTT.

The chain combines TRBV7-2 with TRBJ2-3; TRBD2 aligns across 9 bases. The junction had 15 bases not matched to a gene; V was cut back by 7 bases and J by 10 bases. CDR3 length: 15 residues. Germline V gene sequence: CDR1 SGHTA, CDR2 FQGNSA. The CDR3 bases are TGTGCCAGCAACTCCGGGGGAGCGGGGGGCGAGGCGCAGTATTTT. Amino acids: CASNSGGAGGEAQYF.

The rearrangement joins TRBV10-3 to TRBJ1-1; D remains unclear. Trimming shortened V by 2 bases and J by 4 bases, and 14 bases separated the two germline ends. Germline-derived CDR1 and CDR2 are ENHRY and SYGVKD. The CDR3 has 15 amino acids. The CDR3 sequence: CAISEVDEGGTEAFF. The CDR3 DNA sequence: TGTGCCATCAGTGAGGTGGACGAGGGCGGCACTGAAGCTTTCTTT.

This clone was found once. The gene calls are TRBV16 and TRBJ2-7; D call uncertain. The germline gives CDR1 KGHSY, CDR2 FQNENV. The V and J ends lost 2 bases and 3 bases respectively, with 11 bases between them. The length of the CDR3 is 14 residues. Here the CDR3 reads CASSQQLDVYEQYF. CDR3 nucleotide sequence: TGTGCCAGCAGCCAACAGTTAGATGTCTACGAGCAGTACTTC.

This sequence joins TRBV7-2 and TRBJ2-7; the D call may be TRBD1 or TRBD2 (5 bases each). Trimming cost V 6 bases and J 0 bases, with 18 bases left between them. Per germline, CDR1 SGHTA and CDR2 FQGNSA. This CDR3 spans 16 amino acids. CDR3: CASSSRGGPSSYEQYF. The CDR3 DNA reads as TGTGCCAGCAGTTCCCGGGGCGGCCCTAGCTCCTACGAGCAGTACTTC. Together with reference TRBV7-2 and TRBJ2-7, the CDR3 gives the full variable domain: GAGVSQSPSNKVTEKGKDVELRCDPISGHTALYWYRQSLGQGLEFLIYFQGNSAPDKSGLPSDRFSAERTGGSVSTLTIQRTQQEDSAVYLCASSSRGGPSSYEQYFGPGTRLTVT.

CDR3 DNA sequence: TGCGCCAGCAGCCAAGAACCTAAAACGGATACGCAGTATTTT. It translates to CASSQEPKTDTQYF. The chain joins TRBV4-3 to TRBJ2-3; D not resolved. This CDR3 spans 14 amino acids. The V and J ends lost 0 bases and 6 bases respectively, with 10 bases between them. Germline CDR1 is LGHNA and CDR2 is YSLEER.

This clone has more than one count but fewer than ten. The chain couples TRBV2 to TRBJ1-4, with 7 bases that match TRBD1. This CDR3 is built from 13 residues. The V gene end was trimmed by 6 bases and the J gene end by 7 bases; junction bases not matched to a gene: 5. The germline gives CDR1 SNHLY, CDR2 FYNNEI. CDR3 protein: CASRQGRFEKLFF. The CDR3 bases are TGTGCCAGCAGACAGGGGAGATTTGAAAAACTGTTTTTT.

Here the CDR3 reads CASSLKDRGYSNQPQHF. The CDR3 DNA follows: TGTGCCAGCAGCTTGAAGGACAGGGGTTATAGCAATCAGCCCCAGCATTTT. The V gene is TRBV7-9, the J gene TRBJ1-5, with 9 bases lining up with TRBD1. Germline V CDR1 and CDR2: SEHNR, FQNEAQ (reference sequence). After removal of 3 bases from V and 0 bases from J, the junction contained 6 bases not matched to a gene. This CDR3 comprises 17 residues.

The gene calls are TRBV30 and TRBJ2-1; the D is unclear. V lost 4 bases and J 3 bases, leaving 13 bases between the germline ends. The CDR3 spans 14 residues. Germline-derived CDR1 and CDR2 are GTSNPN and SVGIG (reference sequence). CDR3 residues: CAWTLPDRYNEQFF. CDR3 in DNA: TGTGCCTGGACCCTCCCGGACCGCTACAATGAGCAGTTCTTC. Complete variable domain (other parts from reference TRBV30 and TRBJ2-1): SQTIHQWPATLVQPVGSPLSLECTVEGTSNPNLYWYRQAAGRGLQLLFYSVGIGQISSEVPQNLSASRPQDRQFILSSKKLLLSDSGFYLCAWTLPDRYNEQFFGPGTRLTVL.

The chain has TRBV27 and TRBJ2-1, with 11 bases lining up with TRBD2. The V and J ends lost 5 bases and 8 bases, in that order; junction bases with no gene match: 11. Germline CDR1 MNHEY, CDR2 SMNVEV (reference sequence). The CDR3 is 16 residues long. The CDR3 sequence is CASSPIPTSGDYEQFF. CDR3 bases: TGTGCCAGCAGTCCGATACCGACTAGCGGGGACTATGAGCAGTTCTTC.

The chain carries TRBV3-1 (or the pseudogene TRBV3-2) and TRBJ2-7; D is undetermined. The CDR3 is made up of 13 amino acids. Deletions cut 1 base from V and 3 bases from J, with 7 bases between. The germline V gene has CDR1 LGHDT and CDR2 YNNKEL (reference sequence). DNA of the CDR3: TGTGCCAGCAGCCAAGGGTATTACTACGAGCAGTACTTC. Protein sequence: CASSQGYYYEQYF.

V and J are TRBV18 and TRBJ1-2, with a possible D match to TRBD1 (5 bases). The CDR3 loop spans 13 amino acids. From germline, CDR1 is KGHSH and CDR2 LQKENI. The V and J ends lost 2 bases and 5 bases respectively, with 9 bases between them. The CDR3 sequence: CASSPGDGYGYTF. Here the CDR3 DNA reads TGTGCCAGCTCACCAGGGGACGGATATGGCTACACCTTC.

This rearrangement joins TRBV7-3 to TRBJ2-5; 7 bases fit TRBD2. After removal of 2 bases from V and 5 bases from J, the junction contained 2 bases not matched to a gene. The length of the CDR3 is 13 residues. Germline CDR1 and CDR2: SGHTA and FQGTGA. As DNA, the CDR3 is TGTGCCAGCAGCTTAGTTAGCGGGGAGACCCAGTACTTC. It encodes CASSLVSGETQYF.

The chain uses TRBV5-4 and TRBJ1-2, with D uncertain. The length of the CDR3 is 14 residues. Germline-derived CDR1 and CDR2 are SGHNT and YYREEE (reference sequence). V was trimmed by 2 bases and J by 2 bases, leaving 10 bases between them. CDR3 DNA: TGTGCCAGCAGCTTTTTGCTAGGGAACTATGGCTACACCTTC. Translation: CASSFLLGNYGYTF.

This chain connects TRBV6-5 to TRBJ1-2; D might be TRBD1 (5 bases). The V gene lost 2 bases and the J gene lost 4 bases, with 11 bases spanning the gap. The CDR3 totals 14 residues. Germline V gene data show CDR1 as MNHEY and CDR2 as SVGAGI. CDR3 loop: CASSYGDESYGYTF. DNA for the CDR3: TGTGCCAGCAGTTACGGGGACGAGTCCTATGGCTACACCTTC.

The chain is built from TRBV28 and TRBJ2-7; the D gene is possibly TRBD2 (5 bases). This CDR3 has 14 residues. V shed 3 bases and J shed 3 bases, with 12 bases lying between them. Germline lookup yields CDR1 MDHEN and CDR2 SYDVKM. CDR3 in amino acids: CASSFSGIIYEQYF. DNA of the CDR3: TGTGCCAGCAGTTTCTCCGGGATCATCTACGAGCAGTACTTC.

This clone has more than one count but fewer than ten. The CDR3 nucleotides read TGTGCCAGCAGCCCCCCTTATATCGCGAACACCGGGGAGCTGTTTTTT. It encodes CASSPPYIANTGELFF. This chain joins TRBV7-2 and TRBJ2-2; the D is unclear. The CDR3 extends over 16 amino acids. V lost 5 bases and J lost 0, with 13 bases in between. Germline CDR1 and CDR2: SGHTA and FQGNSA. Full variable domain (rest looked up from reference TRBV7-2 and TRBJ2-2): GAGVSQSPSNKVTEKGKDVELRCDPISGHTALYWYRQSLGQGLEFLIYFQGNSAPDKSGLPSDRFSAERTGGSVSTLTIQRTQQEDSAVYLCASSPPYIANTGELFFGEGSRLTVL.